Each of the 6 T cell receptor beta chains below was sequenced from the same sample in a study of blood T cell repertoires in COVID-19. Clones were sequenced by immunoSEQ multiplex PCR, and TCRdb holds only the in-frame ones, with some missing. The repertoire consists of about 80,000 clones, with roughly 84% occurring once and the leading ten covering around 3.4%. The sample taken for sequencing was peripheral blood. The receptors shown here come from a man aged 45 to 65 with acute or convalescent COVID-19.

This CDR3 is CASSVAGGSQETQYF. CDR3 coding DNA: TGTGCCAGCAGCGTAGCTGGGGGGTCCCAAGAGACCCAGTACTTC. This sequence joins TRBV9 and TRBJ2-5; perhaps TRBD2 as D (6 bases). CDR1 and CDR2 (germline): SGDLS, YYNGEE. The CDR3 has 15 amino acids. V gave up 0 bases and J gave up 1 base, with 10 bases separating them.

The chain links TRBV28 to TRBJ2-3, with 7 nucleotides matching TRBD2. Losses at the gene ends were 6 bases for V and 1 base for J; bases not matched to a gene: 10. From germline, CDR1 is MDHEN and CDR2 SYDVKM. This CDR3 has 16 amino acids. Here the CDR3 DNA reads TGTGCCAGCAGCCCCCCAGGGAGCGGGGGCACAGATACGCAGTATTTT. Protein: CASSPPGSGGTDTQYF.

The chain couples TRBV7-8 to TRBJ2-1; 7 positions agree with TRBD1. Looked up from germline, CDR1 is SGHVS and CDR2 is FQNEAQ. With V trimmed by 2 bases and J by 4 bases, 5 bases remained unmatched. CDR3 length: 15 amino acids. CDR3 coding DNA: TGTGCCAGCAGCTTATTTCCGGGACAGTACAATGAGCAGTTCTTC. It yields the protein CASSLFPGQYNEQFF.

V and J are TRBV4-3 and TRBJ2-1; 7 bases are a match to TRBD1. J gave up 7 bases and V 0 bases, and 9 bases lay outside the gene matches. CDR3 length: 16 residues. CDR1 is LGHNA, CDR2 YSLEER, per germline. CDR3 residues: CASSQEAQGRQNEQFF. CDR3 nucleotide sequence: TGCGCCAGCAGCCAAGAGGCACAGGGGCGTCAAAATGAGCAGTTCTTC.

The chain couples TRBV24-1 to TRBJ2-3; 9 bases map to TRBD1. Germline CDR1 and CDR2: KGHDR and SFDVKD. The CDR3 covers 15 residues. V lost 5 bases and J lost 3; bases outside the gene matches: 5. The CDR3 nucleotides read TGTGCCACCAGTGTTTTACAGGGGGCGACAGATACGCAGTATTTT. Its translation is CATSVLQGATDTQYF.

The CDR3 region is CATSQGLAGGGTYEQYF. CDR3 in DNA: TGTGCCACCAGCCAAGGACTAGCGGGAGGAGGGACCTACGAGCAGTACTTC. V is TRBV15 and J is TRBJ2-7; 14 bases are shared with TRBD2. CDR1 and CDR2 from the germline V gene are LNHNV and YYDKDF (reference sequence). The V gene end was trimmed by 5 bases and the J gene end by 2 bases; junction bases not matched to a gene: 8. This CDR3 spans 17 amino acids.